What follows are 16 T cell receptor beta chains derived from one specimen sequenced in a study of blood T cell repertoires in COVID-19. This table comes from immunoSEQ multiplex PCR, and its TCRdb copy is limited to in-frame clones, with some not included. The sample consists of about 140,000 clones, around 76% of them appearing once. The sequencing input was peripheral blood. The receptor source for this set is a man between 60 and 70 years old with acute or convalescent COVID-19.

The chain links TRBV5-1 to TRBJ2-3; 8 positions match TRBD1. V was pared by 3 bases and J by 5 bases, with 20 bases of the junction left unmatched. Germline V gives CDR1 SGHRS, CDR2 YFSETQ. The CDR3 contains 19 residues. The CDR3: CASSSRGTGRESSRDTQYF. For the CDR3, the DNA is TGCGCCAGCAGCTCCAGGGGGACAGGTCGGGAGTCTTCAAGAGATACGCAGTATTTT. The full variable domain, completed using reference TRBV5-1 and TRBJ2-3, is KAGVTQTPRYLIKTRGQQVTLSCSPISGHRSVSWYQQTPGQGLQFLFEYFSETQRNKGNFPGRFSGRQFSNSRSEMNVSTLELGDSALYLCASSSRGTGRESSRDTQYFGPGTRLTVL.

The DNA for the CDR3 is TGTGCCAGCAGTAATATGGCGGGAGGCTACGAGCAGTACTTC. Translated: CASSNMAGGYEQYF. The J gene is TRBJ2-7, the V gene TRBV6-6; 8 positions match TRBD2. With 5 bases clipped from V and 3 bases from J, the junction kept 6 bases outside the gene matches. The germline V gene has CDR1 MNHNY and CDR2 SVGAGI (reference sequence). This CDR3 spans 14 amino acids.

This clone was seen only once. CDR3 region: CASSWREGDKQYF. CDR3 DNA: TGCGCCAGCAGTTGGAGGGAGGGCGACAAGCAGTACTTC. The V call is TRBV10-1, the J call TRBJ2-7; 7 bases are shared with TRBD2. The CDR3 totals 13 residues. Per the germline V gene, CDR1 is WNHNN and CDR2 is SYGVQD (reference sequence). Trimming removed 5 bases from V and 8 bases from J; junction bases left unmatched: 9.

The gene calls are TRBV6-5 and TRBJ1-2, with D possibly TRBD1 on 5 matching bases. The germline gives CDR1 MNHEY, CDR2 SVGAGI. Between the trimmed V and J ends, which lost 0 bases and 4 bases, there was a span of 9 bases. The CDR3 has 14 amino acids. The CDR3 is CASSYSGAGYGYTF. Written as DNA, the CDR3 is TGTGCCAGCAGTTACTCTGGGGCTGGCTATGGCTACACCTTC.

The J gene is TRBJ1-5, the V gene TRBV5-5, with 8 positions matching TRBD1. Germline V CDR1 and CDR2: SGHKS, YYEKEE (reference sequence). V gave up 2 bases and J gave up 0 bases; unmatched junction bases: 1. The CDR3 runs 15 residues. CDR3 residues: CASSLQGGSNQPQHF. CDR3 nucleotide sequence: TGTGCCAGCAGCTTACAGGGGGGTAGCAATCAGCCCCAGCATTTT.

The chain couples TRBV6-2 or TRBV6-3 to TRBJ2-1; 9 bases agree with TRBD2. V trimming: 0 bases; J trimming: 15 bases; junction bases outside the gene matches: 6. Germline V gene sequence: CDR1 MNHEY, CDR2 SVGEGT. The CDR3 covers 13 residues. The CDR3 reads CASSYSPGTSSFF. Here the CDR3 DNA reads TGTGCCAGCAGTTACTCCCCGGGGACTAGCTCGTTCTTC.

This clone was picked up one time. This chain uses TRBV30 with TRBJ2-3; D remains ambiguous. Germline values: CDR1 GTSNPN, CDR2 SVGIG (reference sequence). The CDR3 is 15 amino acids. The V end lost 1 base, the J end lost 5 bases, and 16 bases lay between the germline ends. The CDR3 region has the DNA TGTGCCTGGAGTGACGAGGTGGTACCTGGAGATACGCAGTATTTT. It encodes CAWSDEVVPGDTQYF.

This chain joins TRBV19 and TRBJ1-3; D perhaps matches TRBD1 (6 bases). CDR3 length: 15 residues. Germline V gene data show CDR1 as LNHDA and CDR2 as SQIVND (reference sequence). V lost 3 bases and J 1 base, leaving 10 bases between the germline ends. In nucleotides, the CDR3 is TGTGCCAGTAGTATCGGCGACAGGTCTGGAAACACCATATATTTT. This gives the protein CASSIGDRSGNTIYF.

The chain employs TRBV6-5 and TRBJ2-1; 7 nucleotides align to TRBD2. CDR1 MNHEY and CDR2 SVGAGI come from the germline V gene. After removal of 2 bases from V and 8 bases from J, the junction contained 6 bases not matched to a gene. There are 14 residues in the CDR3. This chain's CDR3 is CASSYSGNPDEQFF. CDR3 nucleotide sequence: TGTGCCAGCAGTTACAGCGGGAACCCCGATGAGCAGTTCTTC.

The chain recombines TRBV19 with TRBJ1-5; D is perhaps TRBD1 (6 bases). The CDR3 runs 16 residues. The V end lost 5 bases, the J end lost 4 bases, and 18 bases lay between the germline ends. Germline V CDR1 and CDR2: LNHDA, SQIVND (reference sequence). The CDR3 sequence is CASSAPYRVLNQPQHF. CDR3 in DNA: TGTGCCAGTAGTGCCCCATACAGGGTACTTAATCAGCCCCAGCATTTT.

The chain links TRBV5-5 to TRBJ2-7; 7 bases are shared with TRBD1. This CDR3 is built from 12 residues. The germline V gene has CDR1 SGHKS and CDR2 YYEKEE (reference sequence). Trimming at V came to 5 bases and at J to 6 bases, leaving 5 bases not matched to a gene. CDR3 in amino acids: CASSRTGAEQYF. The DNA for the CDR3 is TGTGCCAGCAGTCGTACAGGGGCCGAGCAGTACTTC. Full variable domain (remainder filled in from reference TRBV5-5 and TRBJ2-7): DAGVTQSPTHLIKTRGQQVTLRCSPISGHKSVSWYQQVLGQGPQFIFQYYEKEERGRGNFPDRFSARQFPNYSSELNVNALLLGDSALYLCASSRTGAEQYFGPGTRLTVT.

The chain joins TRBV2 to TRBJ1-5, with D maybe TRBD1 (5 bases). The length of the CDR3 is 15 residues. The ends were cut back, 5 bases at V and 4 bases at J, with 15 bases in the middle. CDR1 and CDR2 (germline): SNHLY, FYNNEI. The CDR3 DNA reads as TGTGCCAGCAGTCCCGTGACAGAATATAATCAGCCCCAGCATTTT. The encoded protein is CASSPVTEYNQPQHF. Based on the CDR3 plus reference TRBV2 and TRBJ1-5, the full variable domain is EPEVTQTPSHQVTQMGQEVILRCVPISNHLYFYWYRQILGQKVEFLVSFYNNEISEKSEIFDDQFSVERPDGSNFTLKIRSTKLEDSAMYFCASSPVTEYNQPQHFGDGTRLSIL.

The V and J genes are TRBV10-3 and TRBJ2-3; 9 bases agree with TRBD2. The germline V gene has CDR1 ENHRY and CDR2 SYGVKD. The CDR3 loop spans 15 amino acids. Germline trimming cut 8 bases from V and 1 base from J; bases unmatched to any gene: 7. The CDR3 protein is CAIGLAGEGTDTQYF. The CDR3 coding sequence is TGTGCCATCGGGTTAGCGGGAGAAGGCACAGATACGCAGTATTTT.

The rearrangement links TRBV4-1 to TRBJ1-4; D uncertain. This CDR3 comprises 13 residues. V was shortened by 10 bases and J by 4 bases, with 13 bases between the two germline ends. Germline V gene data show CDR1 as MGHRA and CDR2 as YSYEKL. CDR3 sequence (DNA): TGCGCCACCCGTGGCAGATATAATGAAAAACTGTTTTTT. This encodes CATRGRYNEKLFF.

Here the CDR3 reads CASRTGGKAQPQHF. The CDR3 nucleotides read TGTGCCAGTAGAACAGGGGGCAAAGCTCAGCCCCAGCATTTT. V usage is TRBV19 and J usage is TRBJ1-5; TRBD1 matches 9 bases. Germline values: CDR1 LNHDA, CDR2 SQIVND (reference sequence). J lost 6 bases, V lost 6 bases, and 6 bases had no gene match. The CDR3 totals 14 residues.

The gene calls are TRBV7-3 and TRBJ2-1; 7 bases are a match to TRBD2. This CDR3 spans 15 amino acids. Germline assignment: CDR1 SGHTA and CDR2 FQGTGA. V shed 2 bases and J 0 bases; nucleotides not matched to a gene: 1. As DNA, the CDR3 is TGTGCCAGCAGCTTATGGACTAGCTCCTACAATGAGCAGTTCTTC. Encoded protein: CASSLWTSSYNEQFF.